A single sample is the source of the 16 T cell receptor beta chains below, sequenced in a study of blood T cell repertoires in COVID-19. Some clones are missing from TCRdb's copy, which holds only in-frame ones; the method was immunoSEQ multiplex PCR. The table shows nearly 110,000 clones, with over 70% occurring only once. The source material was peripheral blood. These receptors were obtained from a human donor with acute or convalescent COVID-19. The donor label of this sample is uncertain.

J is TRBJ1-5 and V is TRBV4-2, with a tentative D call TRBD1 (5 bases). Germline CDR1 LGHNA, CDR2 YNFKEQ. Deletions cut 3 bases from V and 9 bases from J, with 12 bases between. This CDR3 region has 13 residues. The CDR3 here is CASSQDNSWPQHF. DNA for the CDR3: TGTGCCAGCAGCCAGGACAACAGCTGGCCCCAGCATTTT.

The chain uses TRBV4-1 and TRBJ1-5, with 7 nucleotides matching TRBD1. Germline trimming cut 3 bases from V and 6 bases from J; bases unmatched to any gene: 11. In germline, CDR1 is MGHRA, CDR2 YSYEKL. The CDR3 extends over 16 amino acids. This CDR3 is CASSQGAVRGPQPQHF. Here the CDR3 DNA reads TGCGCCAGCAGCCAGGGGGCGGTTAGGGGGCCTCAGCCCCAGCATTTT.

The rearrangement uses TRBV7-6 and TRBJ2-5, with 8 bases lining up with TRBD2. The V segment lost 3 bases and the J segment 4 bases; nucleotides outside the gene matches: 4. The CDR3 length is 14 residues. Germline CDR1 and CDR2: SGHVS and FNYEAQ. CDR3 region: CASSLTGGAETQYF. CDR3 bases: TGTGCCAGCAGCTTGACGGGGGGGGCAGAGACCCAGTACTTC. The full variable domain, with the rest looked up from reference TRBV7-6 and TRBJ2-5, is GAGVSQSPRYKVTKRGQDVALRCDPISGHVSLYWYRQALGQGPEFLTYFNYEAQQDKSGLPNDRFSAERPEGSISTLTIQRTEQRDSAMYRCASSLTGGAETQYFGPGTRLLVL.

The chain links TRBV10-3 to TRBJ1-2; no reliable D call. Deletions cut 7 bases from V and 1 base from J, with 7 bases between. Germline V gene sequence: CDR1 ENHRY, CDR2 SYGVKD. CDR3 length equals 12 residues. The CDR3 coding sequence is TGTGCCATCAAGAGGGATAACTATGGCTACACCTTC. Translated: CAIKRDNYGYTF.

The gene calls are TRBV7-6 and TRBJ1-4; TRBD1 might be the D (6 bases). The CDR3 spans 16 residues. The germline gives CDR1 SGHVS, CDR2 FNYEAQ. V dropped 5 bases and J dropped 4 bases, with 17 bases sitting between them. The CDR3 DNA sequence: TGTGCCAGCAGCCCAATAGGGGGTTTTAGTAATGAAAAACTGTTTTTT. This codes for CASSPIGGFSNEKLFF.

The J gene is TRBJ2-7, the V gene TRBV11-2, with TRBD1 matching over 9 bases. CDR1 is SGHAT, CDR2 FQNNGV, per germline. The junction had 1 base not matched to a gene; V was cut back by 4 bases and J by 3 bases. The CDR3 is 13 residues long. CDR3 in amino acids: CASSSGQGYEQYF. CDR3 in DNA: TGTGCCAGCAGCTCGGGACAGGGCTACGAGCAGTACTTC.

This clone was picked up one time. The V gene is TRBV4-1, the J gene TRBJ1-6; the D gene is possibly TRBD1 (5 bases). The CDR3 is 15 amino acids. The V and J ends lost 4 bases and 4 bases respectively, with 11 bases between them. Germline loops: CDR1 MGHRA, CDR2 YSYEKL. This chain's CDR3 is CASSRIQGYNSPLHF. CDR3 in DNA: TGCGCCAGCAGCCGGATTCAGGGTTATAATTCACCCCTCCACTTT.

The chain is built from TRBV6-1 and TRBJ1-2; maybe TRBD1 (5 bases). The CDR3 runs to 14 residues. CDR1 is MNHNS, CDR2 SASEGT, per germline. The V and J ends lost 3 bases and 6 bases respectively, with 14 bases between them. CDR3 residues: CASSEDYGGDGYTF. CDR3 sequence (DNA): TGTGCCAGCAGTGAGGACTACGGAGGGGATGGCTACACCTTC.

The J gene is TRBJ2-2, the V gene TRBV7-2; a possible D gene is TRBD1 (6 bases). V was cut by 2 bases and J by 7 bases, with 20 bases left in between. Germline CDR1 reads SGHTA; CDR2 reads FQGNSA. The CDR3 has 17 amino acids. The CDR3 DNA is TGTGCCAGCAGCTTAATCGGCGTCAGGGGAAGTCACGGGGAGCTGTTTTTT. Translation gives CASSLIGVRGSHGELFF.

The CDR3: CASSLRQGIDPYEQYF. The CDR3 DNA sequence: TGTGCCAGCAGCCTAAGACAGGGTATAGATCCCTACGAGCAGTACTTC. The rearrangement uses TRBV7-2 and TRBJ2-7, with 7 bases matching TRBD1. This CDR3 comprises 16 residues. Trimming at V came to 5 bases and at J to 2 bases, leaving 12 bases not matched to a gene. In germline, CDR1 is SGHTA, CDR2 FQGNSA.

The V and J genes are TRBV10-3 and TRBJ1-6; weak D call: TRBD1 (6 bases). The V gene's germline CDR1 is ENHRY and CDR2 SYGVKD. Trimming removed 2 bases at V and 8 bases at J, with 16 bases between. This CDR3 spans 16 amino acids. CDR3 in DNA: TGTGCCATCAGTGAGGTGAGGGGGGGCGCCTATTCACCCCTCCACTTT. Its translation is CAISEVRGGAYSPLHF.

The rearrangement joins TRBV3-1 (or the pseudogene TRBV3-2) to TRBJ1-2, with 9 bases identical to TRBD1. Germline V gives CDR1 LGHDT, CDR2 YNNKEL (reference sequence). The V and J ends lost 6 bases and 2 bases, in that order; junction bases with no gene match: 7. The CDR3 is 15 residues long. The CDR3 region is CASSWGTGRNYGYTF. CDR3 DNA: TGTGCCAGCAGTTGGGGGACAGGGCGAAACTATGGCTACACCTTC.

This chain uses TRBV7-3 with TRBJ2-5; TRBD2 matches 7 bases. Germline loops: CDR1 SGHTA, CDR2 FQGTGA. The V gene end was trimmed by 3 bases and the J gene end by 5 bases; junction bases not matched to a gene: 3. The CDR3 is 13 residues long. The CDR3 here is CASSFGEGETQYF. CDR3 nucleotides: TGTGCCAGCAGCTTTGGGGAGGGCGAGACCCAGTACTTC.

The rearrangement uses TRBV18 and TRBJ2-2; D gene uncertain. The V gene lost 3 bases and the J gene lost 0 bases, with 11 bases spanning the gap. CDR1 is KGHSH and CDR2 is LQKENI in the germline V gene. This CDR3 is 16 amino acids long. The CDR3 nucleotides are TGTGCCAGCTCACCTGTTGGCACATCGAACACCGGGGAGCTGTTTTTT. It translates to CASSPVGTSNTGELFF.

This clone has just a few counts. The chain couples TRBV5-1 to TRBJ2-3, with no clear D. The CDR3 runs 14 residues. Germline CDR1 and CDR2: SGHRS and YFSETQ. Trimming took off 1 base at V and 2 bases at J, with 8 bases between the two ends. The CDR3 DNA sequence: TGCGCCAGCAGCTTGCAGGCAGTCACAGATACGCAGTATTTT. As protein: CASSLQAVTDTQYF.

This clone came up many times. The chain links TRBV24-1 to TRBJ2-7, with 10 bases lining up with TRBD1. The junction had 7 bases not matched to a gene; V was cut back by 4 bases and J by 5 bases. Germline V gene lookup returns CDR1 KGHDR and CDR2 SFDVKD. The CDR3 covers 15 residues. CDR3 nucleotide sequence: TGTGCCACCAGTGACTCGACAGGGGGCTTCAACGAGCAGTACTTC. This translates into CATSDSTGGFNEQYF.